Described below is a single T cell receptor beta chain sequence and its context. Its antigen is not identified. The entirety of the isolated RNA underwent reverse transcription, so expressed TCRB transcripts were sequenced. Profiled with immunoSEQ multiplex PCR; TCRdb holds only in-frame clones, not every one. The sample has some 270,000 clones; roughly 8% are singletons. This entry is derived from a study of beta chain features in type 1 diabetes. General study results and limits: Researchers cautioned that cDNA sequencing could over-represent cells with high TCR expression.

This CDR3 contains 13 residues. CDR1 and CDR2 from the germline V gene are SEHNR and FQNEAQ (reference sequence). The V end was cut by 0 bases, the J end by 7 bases, with 9 bases between. The source is a woman aged 18-29 years in good health. The chain recombines TRBV7-9 with TRBJ1-1; D not certain. The sample consisted of central memory CD4+ T cells from blood. The CDR3 here is CASSLAPQFEAFF. The CDR3 nucleotides read TGTGCCAGCAGCTTAGCTCCACAGTTTGAAGCTTTCTTT.